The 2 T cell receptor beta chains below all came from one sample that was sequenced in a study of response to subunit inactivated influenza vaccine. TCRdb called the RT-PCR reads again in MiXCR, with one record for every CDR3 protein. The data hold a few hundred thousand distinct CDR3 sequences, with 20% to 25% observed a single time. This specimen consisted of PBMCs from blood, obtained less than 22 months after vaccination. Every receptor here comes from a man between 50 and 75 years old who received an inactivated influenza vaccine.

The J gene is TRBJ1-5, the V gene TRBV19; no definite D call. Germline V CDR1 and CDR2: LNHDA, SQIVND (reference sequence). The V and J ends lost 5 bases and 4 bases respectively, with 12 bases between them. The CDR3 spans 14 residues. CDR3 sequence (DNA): TGTGCCAGTAGTCTCATGCCAGAGAATCAGCCCCAGCATTTT. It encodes CASSLMPENQPQHF.

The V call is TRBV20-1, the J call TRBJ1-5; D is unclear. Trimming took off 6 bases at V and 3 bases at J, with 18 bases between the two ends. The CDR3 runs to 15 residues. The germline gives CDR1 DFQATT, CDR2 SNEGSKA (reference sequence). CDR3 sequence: CSATSGERANQPQHF. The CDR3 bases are TGCAGTGCCACGAGCGGGGAAAGGGCCAATCAGCCCCAGCATTTT.